Listed here are 24 T cell receptor beta chains from one sample, sequenced in a study of beta chain features in type 1 diabetes. The authors reverse transcribed all of the isolated RNA, so sequencing captured expressed TCRB transcripts. The repertoire was sequenced with immunoSEQ multiplex PCR; TCRdb's copy has only in-frame clones and lacks some. The sample has 250,000 or so clones; more than 11% are singletons. Their target antigens are unknown. Overall study results and limits: Type 1 diabetes patients had TCRB CDR3s that were shorter (moderately but significantly so) in all four CD4+ subsets.

Specimen: naive CD4+ T cells from blood. These receptors came from a man aged 25-40 years with type 1 diabetes.

This clone was found a few times. This chain uses TRBV28 with TRBJ2-1; 11 bases fit TRBD1. The CDR3 extends over 14 amino acids. The germline V gene has CDR1 MDHEN and CDR2 SYDVKM. The V gene end was trimmed by 6 bases and the J gene end by 6 bases; junction bases not matched to a gene: 4. The CDR3 reads CASSPGTGGNEQFF. The CDR3 DNA reads TGTGCCAGCAGCCCCGGGACAGGGGGCAATGAGCAGTTCTTC.

This clone was counted between two and nine times. The V call is TRBV10-3, the J call TRBJ2-3; TRBD2 aligns across 8 bases. Looked up from germline, CDR1 is ENHRY and CDR2 is SYGVKD. The J segment lost 6 bases and the V segment lost 10 bases, leaving 12 bases of the junction unmatched. The CDR3 totals 14 residues. The CDR3 loop is CATLSGGTTDTQYF. The CDR3 coding sequence is TGTGCCACCTTAAGCGGGGGAACAACCGATACGCAGTATTTT.

The V and J genes are TRBV6-5 and TRBJ1-3; TRBD1 matches at 8 bases. The CDR3 covers 15 residues. Losses at the gene ends were 6 bases for V and 2 bases for J; bases not matched to a gene: 6. Germline CDR1 is MNHEY and CDR2 is SVGAGI. The CDR3 DNA reads as TGTGCCAGCAGGATGGACAGGGACGCTGGAAACACCATATATTTT. The encoded protein is CASRMDRDAGNTIYF.

This clone was counted a few times. The V call is TRBV30, the J call TRBJ2-3; D is unclear. CDR3 length: 14 amino acids. Trimming shortened V by 4 bases and J by 1 base, and 12 bases separated the two germline ends. From germline, CDR1 is GTSNPN and CDR2 SVGIG (reference sequence). The CDR3 spells CAWTPNQGTDTQYF. The CDR3 DNA follows: TGTGCCTGGACCCCAAATCAGGGCACAGATACGCAGTATTTT.

A few counts support this clone. The rearrangement joins TRBV15 to TRBJ1-4; tentative D call: TRBD1 (6 bases). The CDR3 is 17 residues long. Per germline, CDR1 LNHNV and CDR2 YYDKDF (reference sequence). Trimming removed 0 bases at V and 2 bases at J, with 13 bases between. CDR3 nucleotide sequence: TGTGCCACCAGCAGAGATTTCGGGGGGCGGACTAATGAAAAACTGTTTTTT. This sequence encodes CATSRDFGGRTNEKLFF.

The J gene is TRBJ2-2, the V gene TRBV2, with TRBD2 as a possible D gene (6 bases). The germline V and J ends were trimmed by 7 bases and 4 bases, with 13 bases remaining between them. Germline V gene lookup returns CDR1 SNHLY and CDR2 FYNNEI. The CDR3 covers 14 residues. The CDR3 DNA follows: TGTGCCAGCAAAAATTCCGGGAGCACCGGGGAGCTGTTTTTT. Protein product: CASKNSGSTGELFF.

The chain combines TRBV4-2 with TRBJ1-2, with D perhaps TRBD1 (5 bases). The length of the CDR3 is 16 residues. Trimming left V 0 bases short and J 1 base short, with 12 bases between. Germline V CDR1 and CDR2: LGHNA, YNFKEQ. The chain's CDR3 is CASSQDPLTDNYGYTF. The DNA of the CDR3 is TGTGCCAGCAGCCAAGATCCTCTGACAGATAACTATGGCTACACCTTC.

This clone turned up a few times. J is TRBJ1-5 and V is TRBV19; 11 bases fit TRBD1. CDR3 size: 14 residues. J was trimmed by 11 bases and V by 5 bases; bases with no gene match: 8. In germline, CDR1 is LNHDA, CDR2 SQIVND (reference sequence). CDR3 DNA: TGTGCCAGTAGTGTTGCCGGGACAGGGGGAGCCCAGCATTTT. Translating it yields CASSVAGTGGAQHF.

This clone was seen a handful of times. The chain links TRBV19 to TRBJ2-5; TRBD1 aligns across 10 bases. This CDR3 is built from 14 residues. The germline CDR1 and CDR2 sequences are LNHDA and SQIVND (reference sequence). The J segment lost 2 bases and the V segment lost 7 bases, leaving 4 bases of the junction unmatched. The CDR3 coding sequence is TGTGCCAGTACCCCGGACAGGGGGCAAGAGACCCAGTACTTC. This codes for CASTPDRGQETQYF.

The chain uses TRBV25-1 and TRBJ1-3; 7 nucleotides agree with TRBD1. The CDR3 has 13 residues. After removal of 7 bases from V and 2 bases from J, the junction contained 2 bases not matched to a gene. Germline CDR1 reads MGHDK; CDR2 reads SYGVNS. CDR3 bases: TGTGCCAGCACCAGGGGGGCTGGAAACACCATATATTTT. It is translated as CASTRGAGNTIYF.

A few counts support this clone. The gene calls are TRBV11-2 and TRBJ1-1; D unclear. In germline, CDR1 is SGHAT, CDR2 FQNNGV. This CDR3 has 13 amino acids. The V end was cut by 1 base, the J end by 1 base, with 4 bases between. This CDR3 is CASSLGRNTEAFF. The DNA of the CDR3 is TGTGCCAGCAGCTTAGGGAGGAACACTGAAGCTTTCTTT. Using reference TRBV11-2 and TRBJ1-1 for the parts outside the CDR3, the full variable domain is EAGVAQSPRYKIIEKRQSVAFWCNPISGHATLYWYQQILGQGPKLLIQFQNNGVVDDSQLPKDRFSAERLKGVDSTLKIQPAKLEDSAVYLCASSLGRNTEAFFGQGTRLTVV.

The chain joins TRBV5-4 to TRBJ2-5; 7 positions match TRBD1. Germline V gives CDR1 SGHNT, CDR2 YYREEE (reference sequence). With 2 bases clipped from V and 0 bases from J, the junction kept 4 bases outside the gene matches. The CDR3 loop spans 15 amino acids. This CDR3 reads CASSFPGQNQETQYF. CDR3 in DNA: TGTGCCAGCAGCTTCCCGGGACAGAACCAAGAGACCCAGTACTTC.

This chain links TRBV27 with TRBJ2-1; 9 bases are a match to TRBD1. The CDR3 is 15 amino acids. The V gene's germline CDR1 is MNHEY and CDR2 SMNVEV (reference sequence). V was clipped by 5 bases and J by 3 bases; unmatched bases: 5. The CDR3 reads CASSTGGAGYNEQFF. Written as DNA, the CDR3 is TGTGCCAGCAGTACAGGGGGCGCCGGCTACAATGAGCAGTTCTTC.

This chain uses TRBV29-1 with TRBJ2-1, with D perhaps matching TRBD2 (7 bases). Germline-derived CDR1 and CDR2 are SQVTM and ANQGSEA. This CDR3 spans 14 amino acids. Trimming removed 3 bases from V and 2 bases from J, with 11 bases in between. The CDR3 loop reads CSVDSGGPYNEQFF. The DNA of the CDR3 is TGCAGCGTTGATTCGGGGGGCCCCTACAATGAGCAGTTCTTC.

The genes are TRBV11-2 and TRBJ2-5; TRBD1 aligns across 8 bases. J was trimmed by 4 bases and V by 3 bases; bases with no gene match: 1. Per germline, CDR1 SGHAT and CDR2 FQNNGV. CDR3 length: 13 amino acids. The CDR3 coding sequence is TGTGCCAGCAGCTTCGACAGGGGAGAGACCCAGTACTTC. It codes for CASSFDRGETQYF.

CDR3 bases: TGTGCCAGCGTCCCGGGATCAAACACGCCCGAGCAGTACTTC. Translation gives CASVPGSNTPEQYF. The gene calls are TRBV7-9 and TRBJ2-7, with D possibly TRBD2 on 5 matching bases. From germline, CDR1 is SEHNR and CDR2 FQNEAQ (reference sequence). Between the trimmed V and J ends, which lost 8 bases and 6 bases, there was a span of 20 bases. The CDR3 extends over 14 amino acids. The full variable domain, rest sourced from reference TRBV7-9 and TRBJ2-7, is DTGVSQNPRHKITKRGQNVTFRCDPISEHNRLYWYRQTLGQGPEFLTYFQNEAQLEKSRLLSDRFSAERPKGSFSTLEIQRTEQGDSAMYLCASVPGSNTPEQYFGPGTRLTVT.

This clone showed up just a few times. The chain recombines TRBV15 with TRBJ1-2, with 8 bases fitting TRBD1. The germline V gene has CDR1 LNHNV and CDR2 YYDKDF (reference sequence). There are 14 residues in the CDR3. Germline trimming cut 6 bases from V and 4 bases from J; bases unmatched to any gene: 7. CDR3 nucleotides: TGTGCCACCAGAGCAGGGGGCGCCGGCTATGGCTACACCTTC. Translation: CATRAGGAGYGYTF.

This clone was seen a handful of times. The V gene is TRBV5-1, the J gene TRBJ2-1; the match to TRBD2 covers 10 bases. V shed 4 bases, J shed 8 bases, and the junction held 3 bases outside the gene matches. In germline, CDR1 is SGHRS, CDR2 YFSETQ. This CDR3 has 13 amino acids. The CDR3 is CASSPTSGDEQFF. CDR3 DNA sequence: TGCGCCAGCAGCCCAACTAGCGGGGATGAGCAGTTCTTC.

The table lists this clone with a few counts. The chain carries TRBV7-9 and TRBJ2-4; TRBD1 matches 9 bases. The ends lost 5 bases at V and 4 bases at J; junction bases unmatched: 6. This CDR3 is built from 15 residues. Germline V gene data show CDR1 as SEHNR and CDR2 as FQNEAQ (reference sequence). DNA for the CDR3: TGTGCCAGCAGCCTCACAGGGGGCACTAAAAACATTCAGTACTTC. Its translation is CASSLTGGTKNIQYF. The full variable domain, its missing parts supplied by reference TRBV7-9 and TRBJ2-4, is DTGVSQNPRHKITKRGQNVTFRCDPISEHNRLYWYRQTLGQGPEFLTYFQNEAQLEKSRLLSDRFSAERPKGSFSTLEIQRTEQGDSAMYLCASSLTGGTKNIQYFGAGTRLSVL.

The CDR3 sequence: CASRPSGSKETQYF. The CDR3 coding sequence is TGCGCCAGCAGACCAAGCGGGTCAAAAGAGACCCAGTACTTC. This chain connects TRBV5-1 to TRBJ2-5; possibly TRBD2 for D (6 bases). The ends were cut back, 5 bases at V and 3 bases at J, with 14 bases in the middle. Per germline, CDR1 SGHRS and CDR2 YFSETQ. CDR3 size: 14 residues.

The chain joins TRBV2 to TRBJ2-5; perhaps TRBD1 as D (6 bases). The J call may be mistaken, given a closer DNA end match to TRBJ2-7. The CDR3 runs to 14 residues. Germline V gene lookup returns CDR1 SNHLY and CDR2 FYNNEI. The CDR3 protein is CASSEVRGVHEQYF. CDR3 bases: TGTGCCAGCAGTGAGGTCAGGGGCGTCCACGAGCAGTACTTC.

The rearrangement joins TRBV5-1 to TRBJ1-5; no reliable D call. The V gene's germline CDR1 is SGHRS and CDR2 YFSETQ. The CDR3 sequence is 14 residues long. V was shortened by 4 bases and J by 0 bases, with 8 bases between the two germline ends. CDR3 coding DNA: TGCGCCAGCAGCCCCTCCAGTAGCAATCAGCCCCAGCATTTT. Protein: CASSPSSSNQPQHF.

The CDR3 loop is CAWSANRDRGLTSQPQHF. The CDR3 DNA reads as TGTGCCTGGAGCGCCAACCGGGACAGGGGGCTGACAAGCCAGCCCCAGCATTTT. The chain carries TRBV30 and TRBJ1-5; 12 positions match TRBD1. V gave up 3 bases and J gave up 7 bases; unmatched junction bases: 16. CDR1 and CDR2 (germline): GTSNPN, SVGIG (reference sequence). The CDR3 contains 18 residues.

The J gene is TRBJ1-1, the V gene TRBV18; TRBD1 agrees at 7 bases. Per germline, CDR1 KGHSH and CDR2 LQKENI. The CDR3 sequence is 16 residues long. The J segment lost 7 bases and the V segment lost 3 bases, leaving 14 bases of the junction unmatched. For the CDR3, the DNA is TGTGCCAGCTCACCTTACTCAGCAGACAGGGAACTTGAAGCTTTCTTT. Protein sequence: CASSPYSADRELEAFF.